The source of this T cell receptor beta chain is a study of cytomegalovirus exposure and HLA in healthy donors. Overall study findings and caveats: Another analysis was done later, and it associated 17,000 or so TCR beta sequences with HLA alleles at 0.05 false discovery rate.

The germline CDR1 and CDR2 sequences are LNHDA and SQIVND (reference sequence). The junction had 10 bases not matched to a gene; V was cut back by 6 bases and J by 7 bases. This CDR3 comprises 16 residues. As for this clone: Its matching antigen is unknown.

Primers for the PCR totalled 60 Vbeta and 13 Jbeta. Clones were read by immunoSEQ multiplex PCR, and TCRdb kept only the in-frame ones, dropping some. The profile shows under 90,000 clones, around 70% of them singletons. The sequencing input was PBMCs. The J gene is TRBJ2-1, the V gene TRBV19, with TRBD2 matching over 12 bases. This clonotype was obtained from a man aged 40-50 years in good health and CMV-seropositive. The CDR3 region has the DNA TGTGCCAGTAGGAAATCTAGCGGGGGGGCCGGGAATGAGCAGTTCTTC. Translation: CASRKSSGGAGNEQFF.